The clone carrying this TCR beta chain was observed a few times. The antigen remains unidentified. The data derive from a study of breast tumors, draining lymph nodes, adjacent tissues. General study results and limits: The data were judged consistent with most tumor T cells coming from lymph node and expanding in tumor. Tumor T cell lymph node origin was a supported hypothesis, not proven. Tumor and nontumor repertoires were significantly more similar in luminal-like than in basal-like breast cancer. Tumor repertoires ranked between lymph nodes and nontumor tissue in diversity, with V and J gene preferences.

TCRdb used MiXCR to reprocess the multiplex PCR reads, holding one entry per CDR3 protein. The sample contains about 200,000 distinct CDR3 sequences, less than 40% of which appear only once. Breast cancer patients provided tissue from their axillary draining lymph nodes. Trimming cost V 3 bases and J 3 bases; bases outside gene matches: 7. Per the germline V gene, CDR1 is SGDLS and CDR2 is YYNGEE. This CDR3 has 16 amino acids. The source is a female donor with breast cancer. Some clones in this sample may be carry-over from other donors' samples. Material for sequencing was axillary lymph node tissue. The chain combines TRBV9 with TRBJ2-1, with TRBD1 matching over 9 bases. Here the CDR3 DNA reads TGTGCCAGCAGCGCGTCCGGGACAGGGTACTACAATGAGCAGTTCTTC. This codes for CASSASGTGYYNEQFF.